The source of this T cell receptor beta chain is a study of untreated major depressive disorder. Clones were sequenced by immunoSEQ multiplex PCR, and TCRdb holds only the in-frame ones, with some missing. Of approximately 24,000 clones in the sample, roughly nine tenths were seen once. This clonotype was obtained from a young woman with major depressive disorder. Material: CD4+ T cells from PBMCs.

The CDR3 is CASSVGAGTYEQYF. The DNA of the CDR3 is TGTGCCAGCAGCGTAGGGGCAGGGACCTACGAGCAGTACTTC. The chain uses TRBV9 and TRBJ2-7; possibly TRBD1 for D (5 bases). Germline values: CDR1 SGDLS, CDR2 YYNGEE. V lost 0 bases and J 2 bases, leaving 9 bases between the germline ends. The CDR3 totals 14 residues. Combining the CDR3 with reference TRBV9 and TRBJ2-7 gives the whole variable domain DSGVTQTPKHLITATGQRVTLRCSPRSGDLSVYWYQQSLDQGLQFLIQYYNGEERAKGNILERFSAQQFPDLHSELNLSSLELGDSALYFCASSVGAGTYEQYFGPGTRLTVT.